Sequencing of this T cell receptor beta chain was carried out in a study of blood T cell repertoires in COVID-19. The wider study: Spain, Italy and the United States supplied samples that represented acute and convalescent COVID-19.

Germline CDR1 is LGHNT and CDR2 is FRNRAP. The V and J ends lost 0 bases and 2 bases respectively, with 15 bases between them. This CDR3 is 17 amino acids long. Per the original methods: From reference gene primer amplification, estimates of nucleated cell counts were derived. Repertoires were generated with immunoSEQ multiplex PCR, while TCRdb's copy carries only in-frame clones and drops some. That table is the source of V, J and clone size, and D and trimming were worked out from the DNA. Of 400,000 to 550,000 clones in the sample, approximately 90% were seen once. This chain joins TRBV12-5 and TRBJ2-3; no definite D call. The sample taken for sequencing was peripheral blood. The sequence was obtained from a woman aged 25 to 39 with acute or convalescent COVID-19. The CDR3 here is CASGLVTRFEFTDTQYF. The CDR3 DNA sequence: TGTGCTAGTGGTTTGGTAACCAGGTTTGAATTCACAGATACGCAGTATTTT.